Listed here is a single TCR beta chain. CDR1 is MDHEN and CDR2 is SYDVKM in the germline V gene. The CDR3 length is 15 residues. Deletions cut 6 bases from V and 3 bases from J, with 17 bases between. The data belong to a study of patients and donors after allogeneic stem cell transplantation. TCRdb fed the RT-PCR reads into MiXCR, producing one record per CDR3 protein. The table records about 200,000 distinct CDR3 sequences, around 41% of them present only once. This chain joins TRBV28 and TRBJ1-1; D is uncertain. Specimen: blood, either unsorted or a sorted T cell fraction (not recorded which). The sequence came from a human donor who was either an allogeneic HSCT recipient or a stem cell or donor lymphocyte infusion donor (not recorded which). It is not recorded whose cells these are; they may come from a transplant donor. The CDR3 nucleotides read TGTGCCAGCAGCTCCTCCCCCGGGGAGGACACTGAAGCTTTCTTT. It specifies CASSSSPGEDTEAFF.